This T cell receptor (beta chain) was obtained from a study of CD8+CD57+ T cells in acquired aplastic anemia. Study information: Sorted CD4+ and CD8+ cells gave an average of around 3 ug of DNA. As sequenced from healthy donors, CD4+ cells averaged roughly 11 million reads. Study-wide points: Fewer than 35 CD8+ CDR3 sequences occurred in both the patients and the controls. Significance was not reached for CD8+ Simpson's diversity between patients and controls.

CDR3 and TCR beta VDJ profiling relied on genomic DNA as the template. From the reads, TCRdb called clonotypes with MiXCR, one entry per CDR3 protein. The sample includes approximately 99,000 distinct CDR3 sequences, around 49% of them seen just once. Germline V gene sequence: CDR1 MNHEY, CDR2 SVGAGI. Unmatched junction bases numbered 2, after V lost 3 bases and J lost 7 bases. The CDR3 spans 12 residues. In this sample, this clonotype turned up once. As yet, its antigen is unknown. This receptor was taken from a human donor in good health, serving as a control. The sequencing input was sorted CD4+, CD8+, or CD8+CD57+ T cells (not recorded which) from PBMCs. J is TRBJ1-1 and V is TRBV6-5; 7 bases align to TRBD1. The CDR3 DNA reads TGTGCCAGCAGTTATCAGGGGGTTGAAGCTTTCTTT. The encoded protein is CASSYQGVEAFF.